This T cell receptor beta chain stems from a study of blood T cell repertoires in COVID-19. In the study overall: Some COVID-19 samples were acute and others convalescent; all came from the United States, Italy and Spain.

This clone was seen only once. Participant ages covered roughly 18 to 90 years across about two dozen US areas. Authors' analysis steps: It was from reference gene primer amplification that nucleated cell counts were estimated. Method: immunoSEQ multiplex PCR; TCRdb's copy keeps in-frame clones and lacks some. Clone size and the V and J calls come from that table; the DNA yielded D and trimming. This repertoire shows roughly 220,000 clones, 75% to 90% found once; its top ten account for under 4%. This TCR derives from a woman in her forties with acute COVID-19. Material for sequencing was PBMCs or T cells enriched from blood (not recorded which).

The CDR3 sequence is CASSAPGTGFSPLHF. CDR3 sequence (DNA): TGTGCCAGCAGCGCCCCCGGGACAGGGTTTTCACCCCTCCACTTT. V is TRBV7-9 and J is TRBJ1-6; 9 nucleotides agree with TRBD1. Germline V gene data show CDR1 as SEHNR and CDR2 as FQNEAQ (reference sequence). The CDR3 loop spans 15 amino acids. V dropped 5 bases and J dropped 9; count of bases not matched to a gene: 8.